The 30 T cell receptor beta chains given below trace back to one sample, sequenced in a study of T-cell reconstitution after alpha-beta-depleted transplantation in children. Unique molecular identifiers were used to barcode this TCRbeta library. TCRdb reprocessed the PCR reads via MiXCR and lists one record per CDR3 protein. The sample records about 200,000 distinct CDR3 sequences, 14% to 15% being singletons. The sequencing used PBMCs from the stem cell graft donor, collected from the stem cell graft. The receptors derive from a human donor who donated a stem cell graft to a child with acute lymphoblastic leukemia.

This chain uses TRBV27 with TRBJ2-3, with D unresolved. The CDR3 covers 14 residues. V gave up 2 bases and J gave up 2 bases, with 8 bases separating them. CDR1 and CDR2 (germline): MNHEY, SMNVEV (reference sequence). In nucleotides, the CDR3 is TGTGCCAGCAGTTTAGACTTCTCCACAGATACGCAGTATTTT. Translating it yields CASSLDFSTDTQYF.

The chain is built from TRBV7-2 and TRBJ1-2, with TRBD1 identical over 10 bases. With V trimmed by 4 bases and J by 4 bases, 6 bases remained unmatched. Germline CDR1 reads SGHTA; CDR2 reads FQGNSA. The CDR3 sequence is 15 residues long. CDR3: CASSYPRTGGYGYTF. The CDR3 coding sequence is TGTGCCAGCAGCTACCCCCGGACAGGGGGCTATGGCTACACCTTC.

This clonotype appeared a few times. The V gene is TRBV12-3 or TRBV12-4, the J gene TRBJ2-5, with D tentatively TRBD1 (5 bases). Trimming took 6 bases from V and 2 from J, leaving 13 bases between them. CDR3 length equals 14 residues. CDR3 amino acids: CASRSTGFQETQYF. CDR3 coding DNA: TGTGCCAGCAGGTCAACAGGTTTTCAAGAGACCCAGTACTTC.

In this sample, this clonotype turned up many times. The rearrangement joins TRBV20-1 to TRBJ2-4, with D perhaps TRBD1 (5 bases). Germline values: CDR1 DFQATT, CDR2 SNEGSKA (reference sequence). Trimming took 2 bases from V and 1 from J, leaving 15 bases between them. CDR3 length: 16 amino acids. In DNA, the CDR3 is TGCAGTGCTAGACCCAGGGTGGACGGGGCCAAAAACATTCAGTACTTC. Encoded protein: CSARPRVDGAKNIQYF.

This clonotype has at least ten counts. The chain recombines TRBV5-1 with TRBJ2-1; weak D call: TRBD2 (6 bases). The CDR3 runs 19 residues. CDR1 and CDR2 (germline): SGHRS, YFSETQ. The V gene lost 0 bases and the J gene lost 0 bases, with 19 bases spanning the gap. CDR3 nucleotide sequence: TGCGCCAGCAGCTTGGCCCTGGTCCAGCGGCGGGGCTCCTACAATGAGCAGTTCTTC. This codes for CASSLALVQRRGSYNEQFF.

Ten or more counts support this clonotype. This sequence joins TRBV10-1 and TRBJ1-5; the D is unclear. Trimming removed 2 bases at V and 4 bases at J, with 3 bases between. Germline V gene lookup returns CDR1 WNHNN and CDR2 SYGVQD (reference sequence). There are 12 residues in the CDR3. The CDR3 DNA reads TGCGCCAGCAGTGAGGCGAATCAGCCCCAGCATTTT. It translates to CASSEANQPQHF.

This clonotype was observed many times. The chain employs TRBV20-1 and TRBJ2-6; TRBD2 matches at 7 bases. Germline V gene sequence: CDR1 DFQATT, CDR2 SNEGSKA (reference sequence). The CDR3 has 14 amino acids. The ends lost 6 bases at V and 1 base at J; junction bases unmatched: 3. The CDR3 region is CSAVGGSGANVLTF. The CDR3 bases are TGCAGTGCCGTGGGGGGGTCTGGGGCCAACGTCCTGACTTTC.

This clonotype came up many times. The chain is built from TRBV20-1 and TRBJ2-3, with a possible D match to TRBD1 (7 bases). Trimming pared 0 bases from V and 6 bases from J, leaving 13 bases between. The CDR3 runs 14 residues. Germline CDR1 reads DFQATT; CDR2 reads SNEGSKA (reference sequence). CDR3 in amino acids: CSARDGQGGDTQYF. CDR3 DNA: TGCAGTGCTAGAGATGGGCAGGGGGGTGATACGCAGTATTTT.

This clonotype was observed at least ten times. This chain connects TRBV12-3 or TRBV12-4 to TRBJ2-7, with a possible D match to TRBD2 (7 bases). The CDR3 spans 13 residues. V lost 3 bases and J lost 6, with 12 bases in between. CDR3 protein: CASSLRGLGEQYF. Written as DNA, the CDR3 is TGTGCCAGCAGTTTGCGGGGGCTCGGCGAGCAGTACTTC.

A few counts support this clonotype. The chain carries TRBV4-2 and TRBJ2-2; 13 bases are a match to TRBD2. Germline lookup yields CDR1 LGHNA and CDR2 YNFKEQ. J lost 0 bases, V lost 6 bases, and 4 bases had no gene match. The CDR3 sequence is 17 residues long. The CDR3 sequence: CASRETSGRSNTGELFF. The CDR3 coding sequence is TGTGCCAGCAGAGAGACTAGCGGGAGGTCGAACACCGGGGAGCTGTTTTTT.

This clonotype was detected many times. The CDR3 DNA follows: TGCAGTGCTAGAGATTTCGGGCGGAACACTGAAGCTTTCTTT. It encodes CSARDFGRNTEAFF. The chain has TRBV20-1 and TRBJ1-1; D ambiguous. The CDR3 has 14 residues. Trimming left V 0 bases short and J 1 base short, with 9 bases between. Germline V gene sequence: CDR1 DFQATT, CDR2 SNEGSKA (reference sequence).

J is TRBJ2-1 and V is TRBV25-1; 9 bases are a match to TRBD1. From germline, CDR1 is MGHDK and CDR2 SYGVNS. The V and J ends lost 5 bases and 9 bases, in that order; junction bases with no gene match: 11. This CDR3 comprises 15 residues. This CDR3 reads CASSIGTGNGGEQFF. The CDR3 DNA sequence: TGTGCCAGCAGTATCGGGACAGGGAATGGAGGTGAGCAGTTCTTC.

The rearrangement uses TRBV12-3 or TRBV12-4 and TRBJ2-7, with TRBD2 as a possible D gene (5 bases). CDR3 length: 15 amino acids. Trimming shortened V by 6 bases and J by 0 bases, and 15 bases separated the two germline ends. The CDR3 nucleotides are TGTGCCAGCAGCCCCAGCGGCTTATACTCCTACGAGCAGTACTTC. This sequence encodes CASSPSGLYSYEQYF.

This clonotype was picked up a small number of times. J is TRBJ2-7 and V is TRBV27; 7 bases align to TRBD1. This CDR3 has 16 residues. From germline, CDR1 is MNHEY and CDR2 SMNVEV (reference sequence). Trimming removed 5 bases from V and 2 bases from J; junction bases left unmatched: 12. The CDR3 reads CASSPPRTGPTYEQYF. The CDR3 nucleotides read TGTGCCAGCAGTCCCCCCAGGACAGGCCCTACCTACGAGCAGTACTTC.

This clonotype appeared many times. The V call is TRBV5-1, the J call TRBJ2-1; 10 nucleotides line up with TRBD1. Germline V gene data show CDR1 as SGHRS and CDR2 as YFSETQ. V was pared by 3 bases and J by 2 bases, with 8 bases of the junction left unmatched. CDR3 length: 17 amino acids. The CDR3 sequence: CASSSGQGDTAYNEQFF. For the CDR3, the DNA is TGCGCCAGCAGCTCAGGACAGGGGGACACCGCCTACAATGAGCAGTTCTTC. The entire variable domain, with the rest obtained from reference TRBV5-1 and TRBJ2-1, is as follows: KAGVTQTPRYLIKTRGQQVTLSCSPISGHRSVSWYQQTPGQGLQFLFEYFSETQRNKGNFPGRFSGRQFSNSRSEMNVSTLELGDSALYLCASSSGQGDTAYNEQFFGPGTRLTVL.

This clonotype was picked up many times. The CDR3 DNA sequence: TGTGCCAGCAGCTTAGCGTTAAACACCGGGGAGCTGTTTTTT. This translates into CASSLALNTGELFF. The genes are TRBV7-9 and TRBJ2-2; D remains unclear. Germline V lookup: CDR1 SEHNR, CDR2 FQNEAQ (reference sequence). CDR3 length equals 14 residues. The V end lost 0 bases, the J end lost 2 bases, and 4 bases lay between the germline ends.

The chain joins TRBV27 to TRBJ1-6; D is undetermined. V lost 5 bases and J 4 bases, leaving 3 bases between the germline ends. The CDR3 consists of 12 residues. Germline V gene sequence: CDR1 MNHEY, CDR2 SMNVEV (reference sequence). In nucleotides, the CDR3 is TGTGCCAGCAGTAATTATAATTCACCCCTCCACTTT. It translates to CASSNYNSPLHF.

As concerns this clonotype: It may be a read error: a sequence one base away is much more abundant. This chain connects TRBV5-1 to TRBJ2-7, with D perhaps TRBD1 or TRBD2 (5 bases each). V lost 4 bases, J lost 2 bases, and 13 bases lay in between. From germline, CDR1 is SGHRS and CDR2 YFSETQ. The CDR3 has 14 amino acids. The CDR3 sequence: CASSAGALPYEQYF. CDR3 sequence (DNA): TGCGCCAGCAGCGCCGGGGCCCTCCCCTACGAGCAGTACTTC. Drawing the rest from reference TRBV5-1 and TRBJ2-7, the complete variable domain is KAGVTQTPRYLIKTRGQQVTLSCSPISGHRSVSWYQQTPGQGLQFLFEYFSETQRNKGNFPGRFSGRQFSNSRSEMNVSTLELGDSALYLCASSAGALPYEQYFGPGTRLTVT.

This clonotype was found many times. The rearrangement links TRBV7-9 to TRBJ1-2; 8 bases are shared with TRBD1. The germline V gene has CDR1 SEHNR and CDR2 FQNEAQ (reference sequence). CDR3 length: 14 residues. V lost 3 bases, J lost 4 bases, and 4 bases stayed unmatched. The CDR3: CASSFSGGAYGYTF. In DNA form, the CDR3 reads TGTGCCAGCAGCTTCTCAGGGGGCGCCTATGGCTACACCTTC.

This clonotype was counted many times. J is TRBJ2-5 and V is TRBV5-1; 9 nucleotides match TRBD2. CDR3 length: 19 amino acids. The trim removed 0 bases at V and 5 bases at J, leaving 17 bases unmatched. Germline CDR1 reads SGHRS; CDR2 reads YFSETQ. CDR3 in DNA: TGCGCCAGCAGCTTGGTACTAGCGGGCAATGGGGGTCAAGGGGAGACCCAGTACTTC. It is translated as CASSLVLAGNGGQGETQYF. Together with reference TRBV5-1 and TRBJ2-5, the CDR3 gives the full variable domain: KAGVTQTPRYLIKTRGQQVTLSCSPISGHRSVSWYQQTPGQGLQFLFEYFSETQRNKGNFPGRFSGRQFSNSRSEMNVSTLELGDSALYLCASSLVLAGNGGQGETQYFGPGTRLLVL.

This clonotype was seen ten or more times. This rearrangement joins TRBV12-3 or TRBV12-4 to TRBJ1-1, with 7 bases fitting TRBD1. The CDR3 is made up of 16 amino acids. V shed 7 bases, J shed 1 base, and the junction held 12 bases outside the gene matches. The CDR3 loop reads CASTTTGFGENTEAFF. CDR3 bases: TGTGCCAGCACCACGACAGGGTTTGGTGAGAACACTGAAGCTTTCTTT.

This clonotype was observed at least ten times. The chain recombines TRBV10-3 with TRBJ1-1; D is unclear. Germline V gene sequence: CDR1 ENHRY, CDR2 SYGVKD. There are 14 residues in the CDR3. V dropped 8 bases and J dropped 1 base, with 14 bases sitting between them. CDR3: CAIGPGLTNTEAFF. DNA for the CDR3: TGTGCCATCGGGCCAGGACTAACGAACACTGAAGCTTTCTTT.

This clonotype has a count of ten or more. The genes are TRBV5-6 and TRBJ2-2, with a possible D match to TRBD2 (6 bases). V was trimmed by 2 bases and J by 5 bases, leaving 16 bases between them. The V gene's germline CDR1 is SGHDT and CDR2 YYEEEE. The CDR3 totals 16 residues. The CDR3 coding sequence is TGTGCCAGCAGCTTCTTGTCGGGAGTGGGGACCGGGGAGCTGTTTTTT. Translated, it gives CASSFLSGVGTGELFF.

The rearrangement joins TRBV6-6 to TRBJ2-2, with D unclear. The germline CDR1 and CDR2 sequences are MNHNY and SVGAGI (reference sequence). The CDR3 extends over 11 amino acids. V lost 6 bases, J lost 9 bases, and 8 bases lay in between. CDR3 sequence: CASSSHRELFF. The CDR3 DNA reads TGTGCCAGCAGCTCCCATCGGGAGCTGTTTTTT.

Regarding this clonotype: A read error may explain this, as a much larger clone is one base away. This rearrangement joins TRBV5-1 to TRBJ2-1; 15 bases are shared with TRBD2. Germline V gene sequence: CDR1 SGHRS, CDR2 YFSETQ. The CDR3 contains 16 residues. CDR3 DNA sequence: TGCGCCGGCAGCTTGGAGGGGACTAGCGGGAGGACTGCGCAGTTCTTC. This gives the protein CAGSLEGTSGRTAQFF. Full variable domain (outside the CDR3, taken from reference TRBV5-1 and TRBJ2-1): KAGVTQTPRYLIKTRGQQVTLSCSPISGHRSVSWYQQTPGQGLQFLFEYFSETQRNKGNFPGRFSGRQFSNSRSEMNVSTLELGDSALYLCAGSLEGTSGRTAQFFGPGTRLTVL.

This clonotype has a single count. J is TRBJ2-3 and V is TRBV11-2, with no clear D. V lost 1 base, J lost 4 bases, and 27 bases lay in between. This CDR3 is 20 amino acids long. Germline V CDR1 and CDR2: SGHAT, FQNNGV. The DNA of the CDR3 is TGTGCCAGCAGCTTAGGTCATCCGGTTAGAGGACGGCCCCGCGCAGATACGCAGTATTTT. Amino acids: CASSLGHPVRGRPRADTQYF.

With regard to this clonotype: A read error may account for a junction end that differs from germline. V usage is TRBV13 and J usage is TRBJ2-6; perhaps TRBD1 as D (5 bases). The CDR3 contains 16 residues. Germline V lookup: CDR1 PRHDT, CDR2 FYEKMQ (reference sequence). The CDR3 coding sequence is TGTGCCAGCACCTCAGGGTTACGAGCAACGGGCAACGGCCTGACTTTC. Amino acid sequence: CASTSGLRATGNGLTF.

This clonotype has more than one count but fewer than ten. The chain couples TRBV18 to TRBJ2-1, with 7 bases identical to TRBD2. This CDR3 is 15 amino acids long. Trimming removed 0 bases from V and 8 bases from J; junction bases left unmatched: 7. Germline V lookup: CDR1 KGHSH, CDR2 LQKENI. Here the CDR3 reads CASSPPRGSTDEQFF. The DNA for the CDR3 is TGTGCCAGCTCACCACCCCGCGGGAGTACCGATGAGCAGTTCTTC.

In this sample, this clonotype turned up many times. This chain links TRBV25-1 with TRBJ1-3; D unclear. Germline V gene sequence: CDR1 MGHDK, CDR2 SYGVNS. The CDR3 sequence is 13 residues long. Trimming cost V 3 bases and J 4 bases, with 7 bases left between them. The CDR3 here is CASSDAPGNTIYF. Written as DNA, the CDR3 is TGTGCCAGCAGTGACGCCCCCGGAAACACCATATATTTT.

This clonotype was recorded many times. This sequence joins TRBV27 and TRBJ2-7; 11 bases line up with TRBD1. The CDR3 covers 14 residues. V shed 5 bases and J 9 bases; nucleotides not matched to a gene: 9. Per the germline V gene, CDR1 is MNHEY and CDR2 is SMNVEV (reference sequence). The CDR3 reads CASSPGTGGLGQYF. The CDR3, as DNA: TGTGCCAGCAGTCCCGGGACAGGGGGGTTAGGGCAGTACTTC.